This T cell receptor (beta chain) was obtained from a study of T cell clonality in common variable immunodeficiency. Study observations and caveats: The cause of increased CVID clonality remains unclear without subpopulation sequencing. Common variable immunodeficiency TCR beta sequences reportedly had fewer deletions and N-nucleotide insertions.

In regard to this clone: Antigen unknown. The read gets to within 3 residues of the CDR3 end, and the germline J gene fills in the rest.

The CVID group had some 15 females and 25 to 30 males, mean age approximately 40. Assay: immunoSEQ multiplex PCR; the TCRdb copy retains only in-frame clones and omits some. Recorded here are 10,000 to 12,000 clones, with no singletons, and the ten leading clones hold 6% to 7%. This CDR3 comprises 14 residues. Germline V lookup: CDR1 LNHDA, CDR2 SQIVND (reference sequence). Trimming shortened V by 4 bases and J by 2 bases, and 10 bases separated the two germline ends. V gene TRBV19 combines with J gene TRBJ2-3; no definite D call. Sequenced: peripheral blood mononuclear cells. The clonotype was recovered from a human donor with common variable immunodeficiency. The DNA read from the CDR3 is TGTGCCAGTAGTACCACTGAGCTCACAGATACG. This sequence encodes CASSTTELTDT. The entire CDR3 protein is CASSTTELTDTQYF.